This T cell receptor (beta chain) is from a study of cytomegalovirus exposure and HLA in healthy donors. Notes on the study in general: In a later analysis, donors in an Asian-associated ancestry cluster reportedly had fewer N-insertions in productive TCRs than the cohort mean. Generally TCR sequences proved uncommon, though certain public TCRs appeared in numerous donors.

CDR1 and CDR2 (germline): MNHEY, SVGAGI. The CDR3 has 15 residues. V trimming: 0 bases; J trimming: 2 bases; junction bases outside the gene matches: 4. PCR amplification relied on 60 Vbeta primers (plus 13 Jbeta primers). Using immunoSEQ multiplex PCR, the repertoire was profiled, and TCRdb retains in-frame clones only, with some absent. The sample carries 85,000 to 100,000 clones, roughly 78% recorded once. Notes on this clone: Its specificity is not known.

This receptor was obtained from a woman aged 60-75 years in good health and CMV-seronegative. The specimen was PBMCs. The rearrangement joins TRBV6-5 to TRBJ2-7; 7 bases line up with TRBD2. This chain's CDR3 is CASSYSRGGAYEQYF. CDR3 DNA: TGTGCCAGCAGTTACTCCCGCGGGGGAGCCTACGAGCAGTACTTC.